The 24 T cell receptor beta chains given below trace back to one sample, sequenced in a study of cytomegalovirus exposure and HLA in healthy donors. The PCR had 60 Vbeta and 13 Jbeta primers. Only in-frame clones appear in the TCRdb table, and some are missing; sequencing was by immunoSEQ multiplex PCR. The profile shows 35,000 to 45,000 clones, over 60% of them singletons. What was sequenced was PBMCs. These receptor sequences come from a man under 40 in good health and CMV-seronegative.

The CDR3 protein is CASSPQGQSSYEQYF. CDR3 in DNA: TGTGCCAGCTCACCACAGGGACAGAGCTCCTACGAGCAGTACTTC. This chain links TRBV18 with TRBJ2-7, with 7 bases identical to TRBD1. The junction had 3 bases not matched to a gene; V was cut back by 1 base and J by 0 bases. The CDR3 spans 15 residues. The germline V gene has CDR1 KGHSH and CDR2 LQKENI.

This rearrangement joins TRBV2 to TRBJ1-1, with 7 bases that match TRBD1. This CDR3 is 16 amino acids long. Losses at the gene ends were 5 bases for V and 2 bases for J; bases not matched to a gene: 11. The germline V gene has CDR1 SNHLY and CDR2 FYNNEI. CDR3 coding DNA: TGTGCCAGCAGTCAAATGGAGGGGGCCCCTAACACTGAAGCTTTCTTT. It is translated as CASSQMEGAPNTEAFF.

The chain links TRBV28 to TRBJ1-3; D not certain. This CDR3 region has 14 residues. V lost 2 bases and J lost 0, with 5 bases in between. CDR1 and CDR2 from the germline V gene are MDHEN and SYDVKM. CDR3 in amino acids: CASSLQFSGNTIYF. The CDR3 nucleotides are TGTGCCAGCAGTTTACAGTTCTCTGGAAACACCATATATTTT.

This clone is large within its sample. This rearrangement joins TRBV5-4 to TRBJ1-2, with D perhaps matching TRBD1 (5 bases). V gave up 0 bases and J gave up 2 bases, with 23 bases separating them. CDR3 length equals 19 residues. Per germline, CDR1 SGHNT and CDR2 YYREEE (reference sequence). The CDR3 nucleotides read TGTGCCAGCAGCTTGGACAGACAGTCACATCGGCCGGTGAACTATGGCTACACCTTC. This encodes CASSLDRQSHRPVNYGYTF.

The rearrangement joins TRBV7-2 to TRBJ2-1; perhaps TRBD2 as D (5 bases). Between the trimmed V and J ends, which lost 1 base and 10 bases, there was a span of 8 bases. Germline V gives CDR1 SGHTA, CDR2 FQGNSA. The CDR3 has 12 residues. The CDR3 coding sequence is TGTGCCAGCAGCTTAGTGAAGCGGGAGCAGTTCTTC. Translating gives CASSLVKREQFF.

The chain is built from TRBV29-1 and TRBJ1-2; the match to TRBD1 covers 7 bases. This CDR3 contains 13 residues. Trimming cost V 3 bases and J 8 bases; bases outside gene matches: 9. The V gene's germline CDR1 is SQVTM and CDR2 ANQGSEA. CDR3: CSVDETGLRGYTF. For the CDR3, the DNA is TGCAGCGTTGACGAGACAGGGTTGAGGGGCTACACCTTC.

The J gene is TRBJ2-5, the V gene TRBV6-1, with no clear D. Germline V gene lookup returns CDR1 MNHNS and CDR2 SASEGT. V dropped 4 bases and J dropped 7 bases, with 10 bases sitting between them. The CDR3 is made up of 12 amino acids. DNA for the CDR3: TGTGCCAGCAGTGCTGGTACGGGGACCCAGTACTTC. This gives the protein CASSAGTGTQYF.

The V and J genes are TRBV29-1 and TRBJ2-3, with 9 bases lining up with TRBD2. Germline lookup yields CDR1 SQVTM and CDR2 ANQGSEA. The CDR3 has 13 residues. With 6 bases clipped from V and 1 base from J, the junction kept 2 bases outside the gene matches. CDR3 nucleotides: TGCAGCGTGTTAGCGGGGGGCACAGATACGCAGTATTTT. Amino acids: CSVLAGGTDTQYF.

V usage is TRBV5-1 and J usage is TRBJ2-6; 9 bases line up with TRBD1. The CDR3 extends over 17 amino acids. The germline gives CDR1 SGHRS, CDR2 YFSETQ. V lost 5 bases to trimming and J lost 2 bases; unmatched junction nucleotides: 8. The CDR3, as DNA: TGCGCCAGCAGTCCCGGGACAGGGCCGGCTGGGGCCAACGTCCTGACTTTC. It translates to CASSPGTGPAGANVLTF.

The V call is TRBV7-2, the J call TRBJ1-6, with D possibly TRBD1 on 6 matching bases. The length of the CDR3 is 16 residues. V shed 2 bases and J shed 3 bases, with 11 bases lying between them. Germline loops: CDR1 SGHTA, CDR2 FQGNSA. The CDR3 region is CASSLQGPLYNSPLHF. As DNA, the CDR3 is TGTGCCAGCAGCTTACAGGGGCCTCTCTATAATTCACCCCTCCACTTT.

Turning to this clone: Other DNA sequences in this sample translate to the same CDR3. This rearrangement joins TRBV29-1 to TRBJ2-3; no firm D call. Germline values: CDR1 SQVTM, CDR2 ANQGSEA. CDR3 length equals 12 residues. Trimming left V 3 bases short and J 1 base short, with 5 bases between. CDR3 nucleotide sequence: TGCAGCGTTGATCCAGGCACAGATACGCAGTATTTT. Protein sequence: CSVDPGTDTQYF.

V is TRBV29-1 and J is TRBJ1-5, with a tentative D call TRBD1 (5 bases). Germline V gene sequence: CDR1 SQVTM, CDR2 ANQGSEA. V gave up 4 bases and J gave up 7 bases, with 11 bases separating them. This CDR3 is 12 amino acids long. CDR3 region: CSVVSQGQPQHF. The CDR3 DNA sequence: TGCAGCGTTGTTTCGCAGGGACAGCCCCAGCATTTT.

The chain couples TRBV5-1 to TRBJ1-6, with TRBD1 matching 7 bases. Germline lookup yields CDR1 SGHRS and CDR2 YFSETQ. With 4 bases clipped from V and 7 bases from J, the junction kept 5 bases outside the gene matches. CDR3 size: 14 residues. Here the CDR3 reads CASSHGQENSPLHF. The CDR3 DNA sequence: TGCGCCAGCAGCCATGGACAGGAAAATTCACCCCTCCACTTT.

This clone was picked up a small number of times. This sequence joins TRBV4-1 and TRBJ2-7; D unresolved. The CDR3 runs to 16 residues. Between the trimmed V and J ends, which lost 3 bases and 1 base, there was a span of 16 bases. Per the germline V gene, CDR1 is MGHRA and CDR2 is YSYEKL. CDR3 DNA: TGCGCCAGCAGCCAGCCGCCGGCCGGCGGTTCCTACGAGCAGTACTTC. Amino acid sequence: CASSQPPAGGSYEQYF.

The CDR3 reads CASSSREGSPLHF. CDR3 nucleotides: TGTGCCAGCAGCTCACGTGAGGGTTCACCCCTCCACTTT. V and J are TRBV7-9 and TRBJ1-6; D ambiguous. Trimming shortened V by 4 bases and J by 9 bases, and 10 bases separated the two germline ends. CDR3 length: 13 residues. Germline loops: CDR1 SEHNR, CDR2 FQNEAQ (reference sequence).

This chain connects TRBV4-1 to TRBJ2-7; possible D gene TRBD1, 6 bases. V was trimmed by 1 base and J by 3 bases, leaving 19 bases between them. CDR1 and CDR2 from the germline V gene are MGHRA and YSYEKL. CDR3 length equals 17 residues. In DNA, the CDR3 is TGCGCCAGCAGCCAAGTGTCAGGGGCCGCCACCCACTACGAGCAGTACTTC. Its protein is CASSQVSGAATHYEQYF.

This clone was observed a few times. The chain recombines TRBV10-1 with TRBJ2-1, with D perhaps TRBD2 (5 bases). The CDR3 has 14 amino acids. CDR1 and CDR2 (germline): WNHNN, SYGVQD (reference sequence). Trimming took 6 bases from V and 9 from J, leaving 18 bases between them. The CDR3 region is CASSRVSALPEQFF. The CDR3 DNA follows: TGCGCCAGCAGCCGGGTTAGCGCCCTTCCTGAGCAGTTCTTC.

J is TRBJ1-1 and V is TRBV7-8; 8 bases agree with TRBD1. There are 13 residues in the CDR3. Germline V gene data show CDR1 as SGHVS and CDR2 as FQNEAQ. V was pared by 5 bases and J by 10 bases, with 9 bases of the junction left unmatched. CDR3 loop: CASSPVQGAGAFF. For the CDR3, the DNA is TGTGCCAGCAGCCCCGTTCAGGGGGCGGGAGCTTTCTTT.

This chain joins TRBV27 and TRBJ1-1, with 7 nucleotides matching TRBD1. CDR1 is MNHEY, CDR2 SMNVEV, per germline (reference sequence). The ends lost 6 bases at V and 7 bases at J; junction bases unmatched: 8. The length of the CDR3 is 13 residues. DNA for the CDR3: TGTGCCAGCAGGAGGACAGGCGTACTTGAAGCTTTCTTT. This gives the protein CASRRTGVLEAFF.

This clone was observed a handful of times. This chain links TRBV11-3 with TRBJ1-3; D gene ambiguous. Germline CDR1 is SGHNT and CDR2 is YENEEA. The CDR3 extends over 13 amino acids. The V end lost 5 bases, the J end lost 2 bases, and 7 bases lay between the germline ends. The CDR3 region is CASSQVTGNTIYF. CDR3 sequence (DNA): TGTGCCAGCAGCCAGGTCACTGGAAACACCATATATTTT.

This clone occurred once. The chain links TRBV5-8 to TRBJ2-1, with a weak D call TRBD2 (5 bases). V was trimmed by 0 bases and J by 1 base, leaving 11 bases between them. CDR3 length equals 16 residues. CDR1 SGHTS and CDR2 YDEGEE come from the germline V gene. The CDR3 region has the DNA TGTGCCAGCAGCTTGGGTATAGTAGCGTCCTACAATGAGCAGTTCTTC. As protein: CASSLGIVASYNEQFF.

This clone was picked up a small number of times. This sequence joins TRBV6-5 and TRBJ2-7; TRBD1 aligns across 7 bases. This CDR3 contains 14 residues. The germline gives CDR1 MNHEY, CDR2 SVGAGI. Trimming removed 5 bases from V and 6 bases from J; junction bases left unmatched: 10. In DNA form, the CDR3 reads TGTGCCAGCAGTCAAACTAACAGGGGTAGCGAGCAGTACTTC. It yields the protein CASSQTNRGSEQYF.

This chain connects TRBV28 to TRBJ1-2, with D maybe TRBD1 (6 bases). Per germline, CDR1 MDHEN and CDR2 SYDVKM. V shed 5 bases and J shed 5 bases, with 9 bases lying between them. There are 12 residues in the CDR3. As DNA, the CDR3 is TGTGCCAGCAGTGTACAGGGATATGGCTACACCTTC. This encodes CASSVQGYGYTF.

The chain couples TRBV18 to TRBJ2-1; D perhaps matches TRBD2 (5 bases). CDR1 and CDR2 (germline): KGHSH, LQKENI. The CDR3 covers 14 residues. Trimming stripped 3 bases from V and 7 bases from J, with 13 bases between. This CDR3 is CASSPTSSRNEQFF. CDR3 sequence (DNA): TGTGCCAGCTCACCCACTAGTAGTCGAAATGAGCAGTTCTTC.